This record covers a single T cell receptor (beta chain). This entry belongs to a study of shared clonotypes between healthy human individuals. V gave up 6 bases and J gave up 6 bases; unmatched junction bases: 5. Germline V gene lookup returns CDR1 MNHNS and CDR2 SASEGT. This CDR3 spans 13 amino acids. Clones were read by immunoSEQ multiplex PCR, and TCRdb kept only the in-frame ones, dropping some. The repertoire holds about 1 million clones, with about three quarters as singletons. V and J are TRBV6-1 and TRBJ2-1, with 7 bases identical to TRBD2. Sequencing used memory CD4+ T cells sorted from blood. As for subset: CD45RA-negative fraction. The source of this sequence is a man aged 18-30 years in good health. The CDR3 DNA reads as TGTGCCAGCAGGTTACTAGCGCGCAATGAGCAGTTCTTC. It yields the protein CASRLLARNEQFF.